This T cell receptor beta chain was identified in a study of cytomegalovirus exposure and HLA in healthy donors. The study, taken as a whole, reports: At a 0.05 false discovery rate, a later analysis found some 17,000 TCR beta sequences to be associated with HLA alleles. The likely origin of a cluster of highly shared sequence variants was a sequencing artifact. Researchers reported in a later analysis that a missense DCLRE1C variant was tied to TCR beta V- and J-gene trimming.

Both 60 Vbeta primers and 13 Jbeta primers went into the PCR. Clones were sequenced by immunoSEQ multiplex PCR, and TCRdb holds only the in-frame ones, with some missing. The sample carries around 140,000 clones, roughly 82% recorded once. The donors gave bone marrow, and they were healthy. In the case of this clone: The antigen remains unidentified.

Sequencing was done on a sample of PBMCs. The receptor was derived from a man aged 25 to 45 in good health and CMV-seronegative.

The CDR3 nucleotides are TGCGCCAGCAGCCCTGACAGTCCCCATAATTCACCCCTCCACTTT. Translating it yields CASSPDSPHNSPLHF. This rearrangement joins TRBV5-1 to TRBJ1-6; a possible D gene is TRBD1 (5 bases). CDR1 and CDR2 (germline): SGHRS, YFSETQ. CDR3 length equals 15 residues. Trimming took off 4 bases at V and 5 bases at J, with 13 bases between the two ends.